One T cell receptor (beta chain) is described in this entry. TCRdb keeps only in-frame clones here, not all; method: immunoSEQ multiplex PCR. Among roughly 87,000 clones listed, more than 70% were seen once. These data belong to a study of blood T cell repertoires in COVID-19. Sequences were obtained from peripheral blood. This TCR came from a human donor in a cohort sampled during active COVID-19.

CDR3 nucleotides: TGTGCCAGCAGTGATCCGGGACAGGCAGTCTATGGCTACACCTTC. Its translation is CASSDPGQAVYGYTF. The chain uses TRBV2 and TRBJ1-2; 8 positions match TRBD1. Trimming took 3 bases from V and 4 from J; bases not matched to a gene: 7. CDR1 is SNHLY, CDR2 FYNNEI, per germline. There are 15 residues in the CDR3.